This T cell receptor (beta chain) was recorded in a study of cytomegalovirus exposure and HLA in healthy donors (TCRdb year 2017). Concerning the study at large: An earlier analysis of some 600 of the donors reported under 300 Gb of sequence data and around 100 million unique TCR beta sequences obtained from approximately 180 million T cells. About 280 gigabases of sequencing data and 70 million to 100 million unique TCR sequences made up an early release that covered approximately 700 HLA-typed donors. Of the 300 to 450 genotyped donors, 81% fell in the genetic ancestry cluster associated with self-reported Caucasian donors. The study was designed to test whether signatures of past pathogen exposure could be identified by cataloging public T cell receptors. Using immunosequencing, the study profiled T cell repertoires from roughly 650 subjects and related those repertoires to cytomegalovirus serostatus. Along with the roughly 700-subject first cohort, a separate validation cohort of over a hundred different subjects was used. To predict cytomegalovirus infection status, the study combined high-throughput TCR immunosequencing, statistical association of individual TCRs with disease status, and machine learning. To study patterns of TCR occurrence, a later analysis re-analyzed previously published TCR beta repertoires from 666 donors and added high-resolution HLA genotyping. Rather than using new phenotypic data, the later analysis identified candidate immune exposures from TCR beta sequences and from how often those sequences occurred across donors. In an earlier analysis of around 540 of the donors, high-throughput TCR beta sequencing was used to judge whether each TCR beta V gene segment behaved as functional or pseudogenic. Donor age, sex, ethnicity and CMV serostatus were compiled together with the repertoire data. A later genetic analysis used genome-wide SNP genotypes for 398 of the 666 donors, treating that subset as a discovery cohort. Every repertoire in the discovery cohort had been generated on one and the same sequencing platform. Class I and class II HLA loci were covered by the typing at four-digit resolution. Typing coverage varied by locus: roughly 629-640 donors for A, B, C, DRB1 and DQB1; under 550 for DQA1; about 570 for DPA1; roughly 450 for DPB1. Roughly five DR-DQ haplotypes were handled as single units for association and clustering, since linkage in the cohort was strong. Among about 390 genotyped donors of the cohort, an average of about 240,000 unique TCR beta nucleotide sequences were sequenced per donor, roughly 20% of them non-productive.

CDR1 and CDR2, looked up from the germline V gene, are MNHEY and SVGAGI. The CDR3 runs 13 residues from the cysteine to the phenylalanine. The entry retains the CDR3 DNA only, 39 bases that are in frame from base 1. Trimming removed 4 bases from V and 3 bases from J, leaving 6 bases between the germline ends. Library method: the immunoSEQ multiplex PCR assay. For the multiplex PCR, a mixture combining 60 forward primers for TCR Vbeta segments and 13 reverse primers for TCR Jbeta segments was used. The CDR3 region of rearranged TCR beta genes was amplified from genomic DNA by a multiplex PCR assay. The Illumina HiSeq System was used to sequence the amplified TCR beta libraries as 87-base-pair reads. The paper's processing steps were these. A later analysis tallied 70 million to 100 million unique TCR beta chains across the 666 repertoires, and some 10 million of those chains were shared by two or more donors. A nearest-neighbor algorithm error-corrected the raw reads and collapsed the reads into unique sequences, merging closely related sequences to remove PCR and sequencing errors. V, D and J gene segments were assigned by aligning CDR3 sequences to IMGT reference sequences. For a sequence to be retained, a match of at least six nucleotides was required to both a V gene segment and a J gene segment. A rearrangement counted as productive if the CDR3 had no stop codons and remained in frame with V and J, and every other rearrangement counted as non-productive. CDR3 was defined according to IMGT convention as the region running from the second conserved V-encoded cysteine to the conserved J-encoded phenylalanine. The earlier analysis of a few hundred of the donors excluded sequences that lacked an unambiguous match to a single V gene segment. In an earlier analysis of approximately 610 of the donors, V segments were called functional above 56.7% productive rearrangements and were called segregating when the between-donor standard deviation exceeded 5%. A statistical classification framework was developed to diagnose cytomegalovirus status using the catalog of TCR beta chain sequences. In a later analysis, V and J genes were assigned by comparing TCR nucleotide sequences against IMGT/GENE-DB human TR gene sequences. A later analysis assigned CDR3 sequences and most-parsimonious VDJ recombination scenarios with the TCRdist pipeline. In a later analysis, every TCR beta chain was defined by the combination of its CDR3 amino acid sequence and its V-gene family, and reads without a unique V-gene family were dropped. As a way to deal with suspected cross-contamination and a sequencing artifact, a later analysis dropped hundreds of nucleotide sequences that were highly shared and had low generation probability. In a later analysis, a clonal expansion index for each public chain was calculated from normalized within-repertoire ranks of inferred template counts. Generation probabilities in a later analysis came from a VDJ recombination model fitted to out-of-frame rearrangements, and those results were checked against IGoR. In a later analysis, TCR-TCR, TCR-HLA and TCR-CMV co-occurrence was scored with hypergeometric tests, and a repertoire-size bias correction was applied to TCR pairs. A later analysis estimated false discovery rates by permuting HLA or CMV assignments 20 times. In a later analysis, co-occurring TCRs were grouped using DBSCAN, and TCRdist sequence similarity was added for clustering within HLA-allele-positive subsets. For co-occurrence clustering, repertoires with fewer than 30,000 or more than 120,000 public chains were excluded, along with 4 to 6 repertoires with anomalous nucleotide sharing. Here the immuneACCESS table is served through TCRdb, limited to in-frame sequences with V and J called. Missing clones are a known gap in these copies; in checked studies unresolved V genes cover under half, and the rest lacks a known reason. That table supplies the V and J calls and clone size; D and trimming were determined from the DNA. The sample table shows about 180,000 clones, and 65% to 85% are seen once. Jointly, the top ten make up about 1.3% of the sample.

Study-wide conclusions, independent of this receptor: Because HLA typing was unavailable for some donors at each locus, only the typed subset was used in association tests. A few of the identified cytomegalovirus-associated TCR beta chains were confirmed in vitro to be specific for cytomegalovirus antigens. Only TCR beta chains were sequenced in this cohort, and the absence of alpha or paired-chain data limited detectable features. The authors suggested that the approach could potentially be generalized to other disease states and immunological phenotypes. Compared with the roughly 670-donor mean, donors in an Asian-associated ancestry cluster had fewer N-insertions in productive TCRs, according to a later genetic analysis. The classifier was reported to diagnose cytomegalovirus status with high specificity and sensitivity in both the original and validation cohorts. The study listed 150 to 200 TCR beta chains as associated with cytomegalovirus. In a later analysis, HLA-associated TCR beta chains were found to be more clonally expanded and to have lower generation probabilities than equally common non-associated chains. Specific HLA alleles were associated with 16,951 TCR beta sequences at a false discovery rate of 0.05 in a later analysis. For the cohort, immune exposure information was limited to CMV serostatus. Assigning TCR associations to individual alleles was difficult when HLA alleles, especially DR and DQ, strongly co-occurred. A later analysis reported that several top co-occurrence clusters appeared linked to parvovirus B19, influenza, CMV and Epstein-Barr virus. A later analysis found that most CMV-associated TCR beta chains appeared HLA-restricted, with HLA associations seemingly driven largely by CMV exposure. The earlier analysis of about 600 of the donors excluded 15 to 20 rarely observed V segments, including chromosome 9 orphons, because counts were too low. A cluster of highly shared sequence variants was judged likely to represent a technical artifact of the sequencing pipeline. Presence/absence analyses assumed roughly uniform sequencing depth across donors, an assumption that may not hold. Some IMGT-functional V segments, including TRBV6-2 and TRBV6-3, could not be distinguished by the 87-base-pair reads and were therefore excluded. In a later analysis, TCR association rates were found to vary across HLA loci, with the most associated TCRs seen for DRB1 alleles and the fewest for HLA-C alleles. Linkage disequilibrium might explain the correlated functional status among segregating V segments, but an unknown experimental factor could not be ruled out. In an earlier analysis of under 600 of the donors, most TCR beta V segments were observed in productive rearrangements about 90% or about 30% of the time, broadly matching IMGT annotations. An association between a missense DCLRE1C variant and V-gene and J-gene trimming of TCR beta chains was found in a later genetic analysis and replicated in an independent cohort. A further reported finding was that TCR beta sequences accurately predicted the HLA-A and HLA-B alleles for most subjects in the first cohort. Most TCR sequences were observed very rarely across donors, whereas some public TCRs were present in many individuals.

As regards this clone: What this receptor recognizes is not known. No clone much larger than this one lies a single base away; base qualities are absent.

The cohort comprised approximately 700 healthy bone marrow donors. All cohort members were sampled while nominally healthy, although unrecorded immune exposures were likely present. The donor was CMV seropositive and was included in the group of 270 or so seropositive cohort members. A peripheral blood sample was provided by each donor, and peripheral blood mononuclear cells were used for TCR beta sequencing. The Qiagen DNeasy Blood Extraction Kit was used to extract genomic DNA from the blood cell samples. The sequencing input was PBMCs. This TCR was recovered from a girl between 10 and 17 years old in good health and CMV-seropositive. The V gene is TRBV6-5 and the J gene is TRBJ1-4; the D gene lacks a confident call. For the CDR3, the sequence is CASSSRSNEKLFF. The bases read TGTGCCAGCAGTTCTCGGTCTAATGAAAAACTGTTTTTT.